The 21 T cell receptor beta chains given below trace back to one sample, sequenced in a study of regulatory T cells in long-lasting Graves disease. Sample time point: persistent/refractory GD, antithyroid drugs over 5 years with positive TRAb. Extracted RNA from PBMCs served as the source of the TCR library. Researchers made TCR beta libraries by using iRepertoire HTBI primers and running Arm-PCR on CDR3 regions. TCRdb itself ran the multiplex PCR reads through MiXCR, one entry per CDR3 protein. Among 500,000 to 700,000 distinct CDR3 sequences listed, about 30% were seen once. This material consisted of peripheral blood mononuclear cells (PBMCs), taken when the disease was refractory, from a patient treated with antithyroid drugs. The receptors stem from a female donor with Graves disease.

The chain couples TRBV7-2 to TRBJ1-6; D gene ambiguous. From germline, CDR1 is SGHTA and CDR2 FQGNSA. This CDR3 region has 11 residues. V was pared by 5 bases and J by 8 bases, with 4 bases between. The CDR3 loop is CASSQHSPLHF. DNA of the CDR3: TGTGCCAGCAGCCAACATTCACCCCTCCACTTT.

The chain couples TRBV5-5 to TRBJ1-2, with 7 positions matching TRBD1. Germline-derived CDR1 and CDR2 are SGHKS and YYEKEE (reference sequence). This CDR3 spans 15 amino acids. V shed 4 bases and J 3 bases; nucleotides not matched to a gene: 9. CDR3 in amino acids: CASSAGDRDYYGYTF. The CDR3 DNA is TGTGCCAGCAGCGCCGGAGACAGGGATTACTATGGCTACACCTTC.

The chain links TRBV6-1 to TRBJ1-2; D uncertain. The CDR3 runs to 14 residues. Germline V gives CDR1 MNHNS, CDR2 SASEGT. Trimming took off 2 bases at V and 4 bases at J, with 11 bases between the two ends. Here the CDR3 reads CASSEQLLGYGYTF. The CDR3 bases are TGTGCCAGCAGTGAACAGCTCCTGGGCTATGGCTACACCTTC.

J is TRBJ1-2 and V is TRBV28; 7 bases fit TRBD1. Germline CDR1 is MDHEN and CDR2 is SYDVKM. The CDR3 totals 14 residues. The trim removed 4 bases at V and 1 base at J, leaving 3 bases unmatched. The CDR3 DNA reads as TGTGCCAGCAGTTCGGGACAGAGTAACTATGGCTACACCTTC. It translates to CASSSGQSNYGYTF.

The J gene is TRBJ1-1, the V gene TRBV14; D perhaps matches TRBD1 (5 bases). CDR1 is SGHDN and CDR2 is FVKESK in the germline V gene. This CDR3 contains 16 residues. V was cut by 4 bases and J by 6 bases, with 21 bases left in between. CDR3 protein: CASSLMVGLGEAEAFF. CDR3 DNA sequence: TGTGCCAGCAGCCTTATGGTGGGACTTGGAGAGGCTGAAGCTTTCTTT.

This chain uses TRBV5-1 with TRBJ2-7; D is unclear. V shed 0 bases and J shed 3 bases, with 13 bases lying between them. The germline gives CDR1 SGHRS, CDR2 YFSETQ. The CDR3 covers 15 residues. In DNA, the CDR3 is TGCGCCAGCAGCTTGGCTCCCCCTCGAGACTACGAGCAGTACTTC. Its protein product is CASSLAPPRDYEQYF.

Ten or more counts support this clonotype. The chain employs TRBV10-3 and TRBJ1-2, with D possibly matching TRBD1 (6 bases). Germline-derived CDR1 and CDR2 are ENHRY and SYGVKD. V lost 7 bases, J lost 6 bases, and 12 bases lay in between. This CDR3 spans 12 amino acids. CDR3 sequence reads: CAINPGADGYTF. The CDR3 bases are TGTGCCATCAACCCGGGGGCTGATGGCTACACCTTC.

V is TRBV19 and J is TRBJ2-7, with 15 positions matching TRBD2. The V gene end was trimmed by 8 bases and the J gene end by 7 bases; junction bases not matched to a gene: 12. CDR1 and CDR2 (germline): LNHDA, SQIVND (reference sequence). There are 16 residues in the CDR3. CDR3 sequence: CASRGGLAGGRQEQYF. DNA for the CDR3: TGTGCCAGTCGAGGAGGACTAGCGGGAGGGCGACAGGAGCAGTACTTC.

V gene TRBV30 combines with J gene TRBJ1-6; D unresolved. V shed 5 bases and J shed 2 bases, with 7 bases lying between them. Germline V gives CDR1 GTSNPN, CDR2 SVGIG (reference sequence). The CDR3 sequence is 13 residues long. The CDR3 DNA sequence: TGTGCCTGGGCAGGAGCCTATAATTCACCCCTCCACTTT. Protein product: CAWAGAYNSPLHF.

V is TRBV3-1 and J is TRBJ1-5, with no clear D. Germline assignment: CDR1 LGHDT and CDR2 YNNKEL (reference sequence). The CDR3 runs to 15 residues. V was pared by 2 bases and J by 6 bases, with 14 bases between. CDR3 sequence (DNA): TGTGCCAGCAGCCAAACCCCCAAAGCCCCTCAGCCCCAGCATTTT. This translates into CASSQTPKAPQPQHF.

This clonotype has only a few counts. The V and J genes are TRBV6-2 or TRBV6-3 and TRBJ1-2; perhaps TRBD1 as D (5 bases). V dropped 6 bases and J dropped 8 bases, with 13 bases sitting between them. The V gene's germline CDR1 is MNHEY and CDR2 SVGEGT. This CDR3 region has 12 residues. DNA of the CDR3: TGTGCCAGCAGCTCCCCAGGGACCGGCTACACCTTC. Amino acid sequence: CASSSPGTGYTF.

This clonotype has more than one count but fewer than ten. This chain joins TRBV20-1 and TRBJ2-5; no reliable D call. This CDR3 is 12 amino acids long. V was clipped by 2 bases and J by 1 base, with 5 bases between them. Germline V gives CDR1 DFQATT, CDR2 SNEGSKA (reference sequence). In nucleotides, the CDR3 is TGCAGTGCTAGAAAGCCCCAAGAGACCCAGTACTTC. Encoded protein: CSARKPQETQYF.

This clonotype has a count of ten or more. J is TRBJ1-5 and V is TRBV28; maybe TRBD1 (5 bases). Germline V gene data show CDR1 as MDHEN and CDR2 as SYDVKM. This CDR3 has 16 residues. The V end was cut by 7 bases, the J end by 0 bases, with 16 bases between. The CDR3 region has the DNA TGTGCCAGCACTCAACTGGGGGGGGTTAGCAATCAGCCCCAGCATTTT. Amino acids: CASTQLGGVSNQPQHF.

There are many counts of this clonotype. The V call is TRBV28, the J call TRBJ1-6, with 7 positions matching TRBD1. This CDR3 has 15 residues. The germline CDR1 and CDR2 sequences are MDHEN and SYDVKM. Unmatched junction bases numbered 8, after V lost 5 bases and J lost 7 bases. The CDR3 is CASSPPTGSNSPLHF. Written as DNA, the CDR3 is TGTGCCAGCAGTCCTCCGACAGGGTCGAATTCACCCCTCCACTTT.

In its sample, this clonotype was seen a few times. The chain is built from TRBV2 and TRBJ2-5; 7 positions match TRBD2. CDR1 is SNHLY and CDR2 is FYNNEI in the germline V gene. The CDR3 length is 14 residues. V dropped 6 bases and J dropped 2; count of bases not matched to a gene: 6. CDR3 amino acids: CASSRTLAQETQYF. CDR3 bases: TGTGCCAGCAGCCGGACACTAGCGCAAGAGACCCAGTACTTC.

Many counts were recorded for this clonotype. The gene calls are TRBV28 and TRBJ1-4; D remains ambiguous. This CDR3 region has 16 residues. Trimming stripped 7 bases from V and 5 bases from J, with 20 bases between. CDR1 and CDR2 from the germline V gene are MDHEN and SYDVKM. The CDR3 nucleotides are TGTGCCAGCACTTCCCCCCGGCTGGGAAGGAATGAAAAACTGTTTTTT. Its protein is CASTSPRLGRNEKLFF.

For this clonotype: The junction departs from germline at one end; a sequencing error may be responsible. The chain carries TRBV10-3 and TRBJ2-7; 8 nucleotides agree with TRBD2. This CDR3 has 15 amino acids. CDR1 and CDR2 from the germline V gene are ENHRY and SYGVKD. CDR3 protein: CAISEPGLVSHEQYF. The CDR3 nucleotides are TGTGCCATCAGTGAGCCGGGACTAGTCTCCCACGAGCAGTACTTC.

This clonotype showed up just a few times. The chain is built from TRBV10-3 and TRBJ1-1; D unresolved. There are 13 residues in the CDR3. V was clipped by 3 bases and J by 3 bases, with 8 bases between them. In germline, CDR1 is ENHRY, CDR2 SYGVKD. In DNA form, the CDR3 reads TGTGCCATCAGTGAAGTTGGGGACACTGAAGCTTTCTTT. It specifies CAISEVGDTEAFF.

This clonotype was found a few times. This CDR3 reads CASSLGIFETFF. The CDR3 DNA reads as TGTGCCAGCAGCTTAGGGATTTTCGAGACTTTCTTT. This rearrangement joins TRBV7-9 to TRBJ1-1; no firm D call. The V gene lost 1 base and the J gene lost 12 bases, with 12 bases spanning the gap. Germline lookup yields CDR1 SEHNR and CDR2 FQNEAQ (reference sequence). CDR3 size: 12 residues.

The chain carries TRBV20-1 and TRBJ1-4, with D possibly matching TRBD1 (6 bases). V was clipped by 6 bases and J by 3 bases, with 11 bases between them. Germline assignment: CDR1 DFQATT and CDR2 SNEGSKA (reference sequence). The CDR3 runs 13 residues. The CDR3 nucleotides are TGCAGTGCCCCAGGGGTCCCTAATGAAAAACTGTTTTTT. It translates to CSAPGVPNEKLFF.

The chain employs TRBV6-5 and TRBJ1-5; D perhaps matches TRBD1 (6 bases). Germline CDR1 is MNHEY and CDR2 is SVGAGI. The V gene lost 4 bases and the J gene lost 3 bases, with 10 bases spanning the gap. This CDR3 region has 14 residues. The CDR3 DNA reads as TGTGCCAGCAGTTCGGGGGGGGCCAATCAGCCCCAGCATTTT. It yields the protein CASSSGGANQPQHF.